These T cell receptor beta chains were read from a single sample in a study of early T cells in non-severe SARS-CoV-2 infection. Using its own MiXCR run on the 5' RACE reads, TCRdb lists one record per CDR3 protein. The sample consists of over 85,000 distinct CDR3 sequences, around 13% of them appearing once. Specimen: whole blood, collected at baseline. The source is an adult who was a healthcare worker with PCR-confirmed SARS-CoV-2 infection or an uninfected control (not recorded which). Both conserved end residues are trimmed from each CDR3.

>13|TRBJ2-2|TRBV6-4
ASSDGTRSAGELF
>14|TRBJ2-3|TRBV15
ATSRWTSPGADTQY
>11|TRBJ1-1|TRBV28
ASSRRGNTEAF
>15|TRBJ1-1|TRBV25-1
ASSELGRGQRITEAF
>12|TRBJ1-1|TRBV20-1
SARRTGKNTEAF
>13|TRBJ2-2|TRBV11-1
ANRGVRVDTGELF
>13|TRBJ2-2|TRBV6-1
ASSDWGLPPGELF
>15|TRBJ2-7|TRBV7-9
ASSFYPSGTSLYEQY
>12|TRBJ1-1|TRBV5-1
ASSTRDAGGEAF
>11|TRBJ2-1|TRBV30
AFAGGAYNEQF
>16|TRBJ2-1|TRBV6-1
ASRGSTGGRGEYNEQF
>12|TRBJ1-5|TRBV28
ASRPGTGIQPQH
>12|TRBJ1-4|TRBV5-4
ASSADRANEKLF
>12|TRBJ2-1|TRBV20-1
SASPGGVGLEQF
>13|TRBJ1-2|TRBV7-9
ASSRARTDLSGYT
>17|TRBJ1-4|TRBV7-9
ASSLDLSWGRAGHEKLF
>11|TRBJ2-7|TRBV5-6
ASSSMTDYEQY
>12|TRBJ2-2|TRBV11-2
ASSPNRGSGELF
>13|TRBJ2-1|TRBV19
ASSFSGRRYNEQF
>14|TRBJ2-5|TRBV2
ASSRRRGGAAETQY
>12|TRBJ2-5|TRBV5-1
ASSLEGSGKTQY
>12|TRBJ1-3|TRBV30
AWRMGHSGNTIY
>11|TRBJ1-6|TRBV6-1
ASSEVVESPLH
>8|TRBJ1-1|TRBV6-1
ASRLVEAF
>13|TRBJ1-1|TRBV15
ATRTPGHSNTEAF
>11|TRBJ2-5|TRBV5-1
ASSPRGQETQY
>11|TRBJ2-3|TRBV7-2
ASSPRTTDTQY
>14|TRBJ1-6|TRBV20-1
SASPLGKGEGSPLH
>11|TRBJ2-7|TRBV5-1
ASSSLTGLEQY
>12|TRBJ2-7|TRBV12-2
ASRPGQSPGEQY
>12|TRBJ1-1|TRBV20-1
SARRGQGGTEAF
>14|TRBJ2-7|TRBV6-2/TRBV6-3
ASSLRPYSPTYEQY
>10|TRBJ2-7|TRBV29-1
SAMGGIHEQY
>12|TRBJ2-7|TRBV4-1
ASSRGDDSGEQY
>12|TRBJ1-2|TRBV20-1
SARESGTFYGYT
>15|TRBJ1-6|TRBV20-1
SAREITGRFYNSPLH
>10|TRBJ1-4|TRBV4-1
ASSQVLEKLF
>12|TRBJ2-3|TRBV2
ASSTSGVTDTQY
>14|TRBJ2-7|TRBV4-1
ASSLSAGTSGHEQY
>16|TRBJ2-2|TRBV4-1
ASSQDERGRSNTGELF
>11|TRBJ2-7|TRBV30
AWMRQPPYEQY
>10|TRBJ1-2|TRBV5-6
ASSPGHYGYT
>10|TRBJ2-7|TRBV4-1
ASGGGFYEQY
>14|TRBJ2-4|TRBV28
ASSLYPGSAKNIQY
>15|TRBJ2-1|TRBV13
ASSLRGGGRGDNEQF
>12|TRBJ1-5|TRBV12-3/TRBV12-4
ASSFLGVDQPQH
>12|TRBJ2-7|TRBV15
ATQSYSGSGEQY
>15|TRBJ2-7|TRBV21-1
ASSKEWDRARSYEQY
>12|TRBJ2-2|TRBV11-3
ASSLVGVTGELF
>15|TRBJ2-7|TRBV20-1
SARDQGLAGHSYEQY
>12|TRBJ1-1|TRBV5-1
ASSLETVNTEAF
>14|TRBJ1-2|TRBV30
AWSTGWGTGAYGYT
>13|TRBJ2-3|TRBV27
ASSPTRGGTDTQY
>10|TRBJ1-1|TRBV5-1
ASSHGGVEAF
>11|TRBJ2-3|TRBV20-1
SARASSTDTQY
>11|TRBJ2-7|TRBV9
ASSEGLVNEQY
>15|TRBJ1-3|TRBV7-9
ASSLAGGTSSGNTIY
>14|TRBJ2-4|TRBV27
AKPGQTPLAKNIQY
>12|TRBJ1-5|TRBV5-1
ASSPLGGDQPQH